The 26 T cell receptor beta chains in this list originate from one sample, sequenced in a study of response to subunit inactivated influenza vaccine. TCRdb used MiXCR to reprocess the RT-PCR reads, holding one entry per CDR3 protein. The sample includes 500,000 to 650,000 distinct CDR3 sequences, 7.5% to 8.5% of them seen just once. Source: PBMCs from blood, taken around 25 months after vaccination. The receptors were gathered from a man between 50 and 75 years old who received an inactivated influenza vaccine.

This clonotype was detected a few times. The V gene is TRBV10-3, the J gene TRBJ2-3, with D uncertain. The V and J ends lost 8 bases and 5 bases respectively, with 17 bases between them. This CDR3 is 14 amino acids long. Germline V gives CDR1 ENHRY, CDR2 SYGVKD. The CDR3 DNA sequence: TGTGCCATCGCCAGCGACGGCCGGATAGATACGCAGTATTTT. This codes for CAIASDGRIDTQYF.

This clonotype was seen a few times. V gene TRBV9 combines with J gene TRBJ2-1; D possibly corresponds to TRBD2 (5 bases). This CDR3 spans 17 amino acids. V was pared by 4 bases and J by 0 bases, with 17 bases between. Germline V lookup: CDR1 SGDLS, CDR2 YYNGEE. CDR3 protein: CASSNRRGYSSYNEQFF. CDR3 coding DNA: TGTGCCAGCAGCAACCGCCGAGGGTACAGCTCCTACAATGAGCAGTTCTTC.

This clonotype was seen repeatedly, ten times or more. The chain couples TRBV20-1 to TRBJ2-1; no firm D call. CDR3 length: 13 amino acids. V was shortened by 0 bases and J by 10 bases, with 13 bases between the two germline ends. Germline CDR1 DFQATT, CDR2 SNEGSKA (reference sequence). CDR3 coding DNA: TGCAGTGCTAGAGATCGAGTAGTTGGGGAGCAGTTCTTC. Translated, it gives CSARDRVVGEQFF.

The genes are TRBV12-3 or TRBV12-4 and TRBJ2-2, with D uncertain. V shed 6 bases and J shed 1 base, with 12 bases lying between them. This CDR3 has 15 amino acids. The CDR3: CASRLGSGNTGELFF. The CDR3 DNA reads as TGTGCCAGCAGGCTCGGGTCAGGGAACACCGGGGAGCTGTTTTTT.

This clonotype has at least ten counts. This rearrangement joins TRBV7-2 to TRBJ1-1; a weak D match, TRBD1 (6 bases). CDR1 is SGHTA and CDR2 is FQGNSA in the germline V gene. This CDR3 has 14 amino acids. With 4 bases removed from V and 6 bases from J, the gap between germline ends came to 15 bases. DNA for the CDR3: TGTGCCAGCAGCTCGTATACAGGGACGGCTGAAGCTTTCTTT. It yields the protein CASSSYTGTAEAFF.

A single count supports this clonotype. This clone may be a read error of a much larger clone one base away. This chain links TRBV20-1 with TRBJ2-3, with a possible D match to TRBD1 (5 bases). V lost 4 bases to trimming and J lost 4 bases, with 18 bases between them. The CDR3 runs 15 residues. Per germline, CDR1 DFQATT and CDR2 SNEGSKA (reference sequence). The CDR3 spells CSATAPRQGSDTQYF. As DNA, the CDR3 is TGCAGTGCTACCGCCCCTAGGCAGGGCTCAGATACGCAGTATTTT.

CDR3 sequence reads: CATSDRTGSSGELFF. CDR3 sequence (DNA): TGTGCCACCAGTGATCGGACAGGGAGTTCCGGGGAGCTGTTTTTT. The V call is TRBV24-1, the J call TRBJ2-2, with TRBD1 matching over 8 bases. The CDR3 is made up of 15 amino acids. Germline V CDR1 and CDR2: KGHDR, SFDVKD. V dropped 3 bases and J dropped 6; count of bases not matched to a gene: 5.

The table lists this clonotype with a few counts. The rearrangement joins TRBV9 to TRBJ2-1; D call uncertain. Per germline, CDR1 SGDLS and CDR2 YYNGEE. CDR3 size: 16 residues. Trimming removed 3 bases from V and 0 bases from J, with 13 bases in between. In nucleotides, the CDR3 is TGTGCCAGCAGCGACGGAGAAGTGAGCTCCTACAATGAGCAGTTCTTC. Translating gives CASSDGEVSSYNEQFF.

In its sample, this clonotype was seen many times. The chain has TRBV5-6 and TRBJ2-2; D gene ambiguous. V lost 6 bases and J lost 1, with 19 bases in between. Germline V gene lookup returns CDR1 SGHDT and CDR2 YYEEEE. This CDR3 has 17 residues. The DNA of the CDR3 is TGTGCCAGCATCATTAGGAGACCAGAATTGAACACCGGGGAGCTGTTTTTT. Protein product: CASIIRRPELNTGELFF.

The chain uses TRBV5-8 and TRBJ1-2, with D perhaps TRBD1 (6 bases). This CDR3 has 18 amino acids. Germline-derived CDR1 and CDR2 are SGHTS and YDEGEE. V was clipped by 4 bases and J by 7 bases, with 29 bases between them. CDR3 in amino acids: CASSPNVVRDTGIGGYTF. CDR3 DNA sequence: TGTGCCAGCAGCCCCAACGTCGTTCGGGACACAGGGATTGGTGGCTACACCTTC.

This clonotype was seen only a few times. This chain uses TRBV11-2 with TRBJ2-4; D may match TRBD1 or TRBD2 (5 bases each). CDR1 and CDR2 from the germline V gene are SGHAT and FQNNGV. Between the trimmed V and J ends, which lost 5 bases and 8 bases, there was a span of 16 bases. This CDR3 has 14 amino acids. The CDR3 here is CASSVTGTGDIQYF. In DNA form, the CDR3 reads TGTGCCAGCAGCGTTACCGGGACCGGGGACATTCAGTACTTC.

This clonotype appeared many times. The V and J genes are TRBV6-5 and TRBJ2-3; a possible D gene is TRBD1 (6 bases). The CDR3 totals 15 residues. The germline V and J ends were trimmed by 3 bases and 1 base, with 11 bases remaining between them. The germline CDR1 and CDR2 sequences are MNHEY and SVGAGI. CDR3: CASSYESGGTDTQYF. The CDR3 nucleotides read TGTGCCAGCAGTTATGAGTCAGGGGGCACAGATACGCAGTATTTT.

This clonotype came up a few times. This chain joins TRBV7-9 and TRBJ2-7; 8 nucleotides align to TRBD2. CDR1 SEHNR and CDR2 FQNEAQ come from the germline V gene (reference sequence). The CDR3 covers 12 residues. The CDR3 DNA follows: TGTGCAGTAAGTAGCGGGGTGAGGGAGCAGTACTTC. Protein: CAVSSGVREQYF.

This clonotype was found many times. The chain carries TRBV10-3 and TRBJ1-1, with D possibly being TRBD1 (5 bases). The V gene lost 3 bases and the J gene lost 7 bases, with 12 bases spanning the gap. Germline V gene lookup returns CDR1 ENHRY and CDR2 SYGVKD. The CDR3 runs 13 residues. CDR3 residues: CAISDRQGLEAFF. The CDR3 DNA reads TGTGCCATCAGTGACCGCCAGGGTCTTGAAGCTTTCTTT.

This clonotype has ten or more counts. The chain joins TRBV4-2 to TRBJ1-2, with D unclear. Germline V gene data show CDR1 as LGHNA and CDR2 as YNFKEQ. V was clipped by 0 bases and J by 4 bases, with 15 bases between them. CDR3 size: 16 residues. The CDR3 region is CASSQDGVGASYGYTF. CDR3 nucleotides: TGTGCCAGCAGCCAAGATGGGGTGGGAGCATCCTATGGCTACACCTTC.

The sample holds a few counts of this clonotype. This rearrangement joins TRBV28 to TRBJ1-6, with TRBD1 identical over 10 bases. Germline V gene data show CDR1 as MDHEN and CDR2 as SYDVKM. V trimming: 5 bases; J trimming: 3 bases; junction bases outside the gene matches: 7. CDR3 length: 17 residues. As DNA, the CDR3 is TGTGCCAGCAGTGCCGGACAGGGGGTCCTCTATAATTCACCCCTCCACTTT. Its protein product is CASSAGQGVLYNSPLHF.

The table lists this clonotype with a few counts. The CDR3 DNA is TGCGCCAGCAGCCAAGATTTTGTTGCAGGGTCCTATAATTCACCCCTCCACTTT. Its translation is CASSQDFVAGSYNSPLHF. The rearrangement joins TRBV4-1 to TRBJ1-6; maybe TRBD1 (5 bases). V was pared by 0 bases and J by 1 base, with 13 bases between. Germline values: CDR1 MGHRA, CDR2 YSYEKL. This CDR3 has 18 residues.

The rearrangement uses TRBV7-8 and TRBJ2-1, with 13 bases lining up with TRBD2. The CDR3 runs to 15 residues. Germline values: CDR1 SGHVS, CDR2 FQNEAQ. V shed 5 bases and J 8 bases; nucleotides not matched to a gene: 6. For the CDR3, the DNA is TGTGCCAGCAGCCTGGGACTAGCGGGGTTGGATGAGCAGTTCTTC. As protein: CASSLGLAGLDEQFF.

This clonotype was seen a few times. The chain employs TRBV20-1 and TRBJ1-4, with TRBD1 matching over 7 bases. J gave up 8 bases and V 0 bases, and 6 bases lay outside the gene matches. The CDR3 sequence is 14 residues long. The germline V gene encodes CDR1 DFQATT and CDR2 SNEGSKA (reference sequence). The CDR3 reads CSARDGRTGEKLFF. The CDR3 nucleotides are TGCAGTGCTAGAGATGGCAGGACAGGAGAAAAACTGTTTTTT.

The V and J genes are TRBV20-1 and TRBJ2-3; the match to TRBD1 covers 10 bases. V gave up 5 bases and J gave up 5 bases; unmatched junction bases: 10. This CDR3 is built from 15 residues. Per germline, CDR1 DFQATT and CDR2 SNEGSKA (reference sequence). The CDR3 spells CSAVRDRGNQDTQYF. In DNA, the CDR3 is TGCAGTGCTGTCCGGGACAGGGGAAATCAAGATACGCAGTATTTT.

This clonotype appeared a few times. The gene calls are TRBV4-3 and TRBJ1-5; no reliable D call. Germline lookup yields CDR1 LGHNA and CDR2 YSLEER. The CDR3 length is 17 residues. V lost 0 bases, J lost 3 bases, and 15 bases lay in between. The DNA of the CDR3 is TGCGCCAGCAGCCAAGATCCCCCGGGTATGATCAATCAGCCCCAGCATTTT. It codes for CASSQDPPGMINQPQHF.

This clonotype was seen a handful of times. This chain joins TRBV11-1 and TRBJ1-1; D call uncertain. Germline lookup yields CDR1 SGHAT and CDR2 FQDESV (reference sequence). V gave up 4 bases and J gave up 7 bases, with 13 bases separating them. The CDR3 covers 13 residues. The CDR3: CASSSSGRLEAFF. CDR3 nucleotides: TGTGCCAGCAGCTCTAGTGGTCGGCTTGAAGCTTTCTTT. The full variable domain, its missing parts supplied by reference TRBV11-1 and TRBJ1-1, is EAEVAQSPRYKITEKSQAVAFWCDPISGHATLYWYRQILGQGPELLVQFQDESVVDDSQLPKDRFSAERLKGVDSTLKIQPAELGDSAMYLCASSSSGRLEAFFGQGTRLTVV.

This clonotype was observed a handful of times. The J gene is TRBJ2-5, the V gene TRBV11-2; tentative D call: TRBD2 (6 bases). CDR3 length: 15 amino acids. CDR1 and CDR2 (germline): SGHAT, FQNNGV. V dropped 1 base and J dropped 5 bases, with 14 bases sitting between them. The CDR3 DNA reads as TGTGCCAGCAGCTTAGCTTCCGGGACTTGGGAGACCCAGTACTTC. Residues: CASSLASGTWETQYF. The full variable domain, rest sourced from reference TRBV11-2 and TRBJ2-5, is EAGVAQSPRYKIIEKRQSVAFWCNPISGHATLYWYQQILGQGPKLLIQFQNNGVVDDSQLPKDRFSAERLKGVDSTLKIQPAKLEDSAVYLCASSLASGTWETQYFGPGTRLLVL.

This clonotype showed up just a few times. This chain uses TRBV5-1 with TRBJ1-4; 8 bases are a match to TRBD1. The V gene's germline CDR1 is SGHRS and CDR2 YFSETQ. V shed 5 bases, J shed 0 bases, and the junction held 3 bases outside the gene matches. The CDR3 runs 15 residues. CDR3 DNA sequence: TGCGCCAGCAGTACACAGGGGGCAACTAATGAAAAACTGTTTTTT. This gives the protein CASSTQGATNEKLFF. The variable domain in full, with the rest retrieved from reference TRBV5-1 and TRBJ1-4, is KAGVTQTPRYLIKTRGQQVTLSCSPISGHRSVSWYQQTPGQGLQFLFEYFSETQRNKGNFPGRFSGRQFSNSRSEMNVSTLELGDSALYLCASSTQGATNEKLFFGSGTQLSVL.

There are a few counts of this clonotype. The CDR3 is CSVDPYRGNEQFF. The CDR3 nucleotides are TGCAGCGTCGACCCTTACAGGGGCAATGAGCAGTTCTTC. The V call is TRBV29-1, the J call TRBJ2-1, with 7 bases fitting TRBD1. This CDR3 is built from 13 residues. After removal of 6 bases from V and 6 bases from J, the junction contained 8 bases not matched to a gene. Germline V gene sequence: CDR1 SQVTM, CDR2 ANQGSEA.

This rearrangement joins TRBV3-1 to TRBJ1-3; no firm D call. From germline, CDR1 is LGHDT and CDR2 YNNKEL (reference sequence). Trimming cost V 3 bases and J 1 base, with 4 bases left between them. The CDR3 is 13 residues long. DNA of the CDR3: TGTGCCAGCAGCCAGCTTTCTGGAAACACCATATATTTT. Protein: CASSQLSGNTIYF.